This T cell receptor (beta chain) came from a study of tumor-infiltrating lymphocytes in primary liver carcinoma. For each extraction, RNA and DNA were obtained together from approximately 20-30 mg of unsorted bulk tissue. The investigators made TCR beta cDNA from approximately 500 ng total RNA, using a constant-region primer. Library construction for TCR beta comprised three nested multiplex PCR rounds performed with slightly modified ARM-PCR. Primers for the first two PCR rounds were TRBV1-TRBV30 forward primers and a C-beta reverse primer (about 9 cycles per round). In TCRdb, the multiplex PCR reads were re-called with MiXCR into one record per CDR3 protein. Of about 190,000 distinct CDR3 sequences detected, approximately 80% appear once; the ten largest clones hold 15% to 20%. This clonotype was observed a single time. At one end the junction does not follow the germline gene, possibly because of a read error.

The V gene's germline CDR1 is SQVTM and CDR2 ANQGSEA. This CDR3 is 12 amino acids long. The clonotype originates from a man aged 40-50 years with primary liver carcinoma and hepatitis B virus infection. This sequence joins TRBV29-1 and TRBJ2-7; tentatively, D is TRBD1 (5 bases). The specimen sequenced was tumor tissue from primary liver carcinoma. CDR3: CIVMAGSLEQYF. As DNA, the CDR3 is TGCATCGTTATGGCAGGGTCACTCGAGCAGTACTTT.